This TCR beta chain is from a study of T cells in localized non-small cell lung cancer. Repertoires were generated with immunoSEQ multiplex PCR, while TCRdb's copy carries only in-frame clones and drops some. The data contain tens of thousands of clones, about 83% of them seen just once; the ten biggest clones take up almost 8%. This clone was observed a single time. Antigen specificity is unknown. The CDR3 loop spans 15 amino acids. Per the germline V gene, CDR1 is SGHNT and CDR2 is YYREEE (reference sequence). Trimming cost V 0 bases and J 3 bases; bases outside gene matches: 6. Overall study results and limits: Compared with tumor, uninvolved adjacent lung displayed greater T cell clonality, ranking highest overall.

The chain has TRBV5-4 and TRBJ2-7; 7 bases are shared with TRBD2. The starting material was PBMCs, obtained before any cancer treatment. This TCR came from a man aged 40 to 69 with stage II lung adenocarcinoma. DNA for the CDR3: TGTGCCAGCAGCTTGGATGGCGGGAGCAACTACGAGCAGTACTTC. Translating gives CASSLDGGSNYEQYF.